These T cell receptor beta chains were read from a single sample in a study of cytomegalovirus exposure and HLA in healthy donors. Sequenced by immunoSEQ multiplex PCR; TCRdb stores in-frame clones only, minus some. Of under 200,000 clones listed, 80% to 90% are singletons. Material: PBMCs. These receptors originate from a woman aged 18-29 years in good health and CMV-seronegative. The conserved cysteine and the conserved F or W are not part of the CDR3 here. D genes are given only for firm matches.

d_gene	v_gene	j_gene	CDR3aa
TRBD2	TRBV28	TRBJ2-7	ASSTPLRWREVAYEQY
-	TRBV5-5	TRBJ2-1	ASSGGERGEQF
-	TRBV6-5	TRBJ1-2	ASSYSWSYGYT
-	TRBV28	TRBJ1-5	ASTPGLTESNQPQH
TRBD1	TRBV5-1	TRBJ2-5	ASSLGGGTEETQY
TRBD1	TRBV28	TRBJ1-1	ASSRTGEKTEAF
-	TRBV27	TRBJ1-1	ASSLDNSGNTEAF
-	TRBV7-9	TRBJ1-2	ASSLEWAQGGYT
TRBD2	TRBV6-1	TRBJ2-1	ASSVQLAGGSYNEQF
TRBD2	TRBV11-3	TRBJ2-7	ASSVAGGKYEQY
-	TRBV27	TRBJ1-5	ASSLEFASNQPQH
-	TRBV5-4	TRBJ2-5	ASSLSGLKTQY
TRBD2	TRBV5-1	TRBJ2-3	ASSVGLAADTQY
-	TRBV10-2	TRBJ2-1	ASKRGAPSYNEQF
-	TRBV5-1	TRBJ2-1	ASSLRVEGEQF
-	TRBV5-1	TRBJ1-1	ASSVTPGTQLEAF
TRBD1	TRBV7-9	TRBJ1-2	ASSLGQGGGYT
TRBD2	TRBV5-1	TRBJ2-1	ASSSGLEGYNEQF
-	TRBV28	TRBJ1-5	ASSFLGQLQNQPQH
-	TRBV28	TRBJ2-3	ASSSESVTQY
-	TRBV6-1	TRBJ2-6	ASSEGHATGANVLT
TRBD1	TRBV6-1	TRBJ2-2	ASSELQGQGAGELF
-	TRBV30	TRBJ2-1	AWRAGRGEQF
TRBD1	TRBV28	TRBJ1-1	ASTGTGEISEAF
-	TRBV29-1	-	SVLGGSSYEQY
-	TRBV27	TRBJ1-2	ASSFEGRSGYT
TRBD1	TRBV9	TRBJ2-2	ASSVSGQGNTGELF
TRBD1	TRBV6-5	TRBJ1-1	ASRDRGERVTEAF
TRBD1	TRBV4-1	TRBJ1-4	ATQRTGISATNEKLF
-	TRBV6-6	TRBJ2-1	ASTPGWGGRGNEQF
-	TRBV10-3	-	AISVGALYEQY
TRBD1	TRBV14	TRBJ1-5	ASSLGQGSNQPQH
-	TRBV6-6	TRBJ1-4	ASSRGLNEKLF
-	TRBV9	TRBJ1-2	ASSAPSTGVYGYT
-	TRBV6-5	TRBJ1-1	ASCSGSILSTEAF
TRBD1	TRBV4-1	TRBJ1-4	ASSQVTGGNEKLF
-	TRBV19	TRBJ2-6	ASSMSGTGRDGANVLT
-	TRBV19	TRBJ2-5	ASSIDRGGQETQY
TRBD2	TRBV5-6	TRBJ2-3	ASSRLAGRTDTQY
-	TRBV10-1	TRBJ2-7	ASSEGGYEQY
TRBD1	TRBV11-3	TRBJ2-3	ASSSDREGADTQY
-	TRBV28	TRBJ2-3	ASSPDTIPYTDTQY
-	TRBV5-1	TRBJ1-2	ASSLEAGLYGYT
-	TRBV29-1	TRBJ1-1	SVLRGGVTEAF
TRBD1	TRBV6-1	TRBJ2-3	ASSEVQGNPDTQY
TRBD2	TRBV9	TRBJ2-7	ASSPGLADTYEQY
-	TRBV27	TRBJ2-7	ASSYSGDSSYEQY
-	TRBV7-9	TRBJ2-1	ASSHGNEQF
TRBD1	TRBV11-3	TRBJ2-1	ASSSGQGVNNEQF
TRBD1	TRBV29-1	TRBJ2-4	SVKGTGGEGIQH
-	TRBV5-1	TRBJ2-3	ASSFQGFSADTQY
-	TRBV7-9	TRBJ2-5	ASSWGTPQETQY